These T cell receptor beta chains were read from a single sample in a study of shared clonotypes between healthy human individuals. Method: immunoSEQ multiplex PCR; TCRdb's copy keeps in-frame clones and lacks some. The data show hundreds of thousands of clones, 95% to 96% seen once. What was sequenced was naive CD8+ T cells sorted from blood. The receptors were sampled from a woman aged 25 to 45 in good health. CDR3s leave out the opening cysteine and the closing phenylalanine or tryptophan. Fields, in order: J gene, V gene, CDR3 protein.

J gene: TRBJ1-4
V gene: TRBV28
CDR3 protein: ASSPEGRVVYEKLF

J gene: TRBJ2-1
V gene: TRBV7-9
CDR3 protein: ASSSNYRKGNEQF

J gene: TRBJ2-7
V gene: TRBV7-9
CDR3 protein: ASSFGLAETYEQY

J gene: TRBJ2-7
V gene: TRBV28
CDR3 protein: ASSLFPGLAGYEQY

J gene: TRBJ2-7
V gene: TRBV28
CDR3 protein: ASTLGGGRDEQY

J gene: TRBJ2-7
V gene: TRBV27
CDR3 protein: ASMDRVSYEQY

J gene: TRBJ2-7
V gene: TRBV4-1
CDR3 protein: ASSQPSGSFNEQY

J gene: TRBJ2-1
V gene: TRBV28
CDR3 protein: ASRQFWREDRDEQF

J gene: TRBJ2-7
V gene: TRBV7-3
CDR3 protein: ASSLCGNYEQY

J gene: TRBJ2-6
V gene: TRBV11-2
CDR3 protein: ASSLGQGGASGANVLT

J gene: TRBJ1-4
V gene: TRBV7-9
CDR3 protein: ASSLPSGLTNEKLF

J gene: TRBJ2-3
V gene: TRBV13
CDR3 protein: ASNTRGSSTDTQY

J gene: TRBJ1-3
V gene: TRBV4-1
CDR3 protein: ASSQDGGHTIY

J gene: TRBJ2-3
V gene: TRBV29-1
CDR3 protein: SVDGLAGGYTDTQY

J gene: TRBJ2-2
V gene: TRBV15
CDR3 protein: ATRQLAGGPNTGELF

J gene: TRBJ2-7
V gene: TRBV5-1
CDR3 protein: ASSLGEGGSYEQY

J gene: TRBJ2-7
V gene: TRBV18
CDR3 protein: ASSLGDSAYEQY

J gene: TRBJ2-1
V gene: TRBV15
CDR3 protein: ATSRALASGINNEQF

J gene: TRBJ2-7
V gene: TRBV28
CDR3 protein: ASIDSGALTYEQY

J gene: TRBJ1-5
V gene: TRBV9
CDR3 protein: ASSDQEYSNQPQH

J gene: TRBJ2-3
V gene: TRBV5-4
CDR3 protein: ASSQGATDTQY

J gene: TRBJ2-2
V gene: TRBV28
CDR3 protein: ASSPTGFTGELF